These 28 T cell receptor beta chains were sequenced from one sample in a study of beta chain features in type 1 diabetes. Sequencing targeted expressed TCRB transcripts, as all isolated RNA had been reverse transcribed. The data were produced by immunoSEQ multiplex PCR, yet TCRdb's version contains in-frame clones alone and is incomplete. The table has roughly 330,000 clones, 9.5% to 12% seen once; the top ten hold about 0.014%. Sequenced: naive CD4+ T cells from blood. These receptors were taken from a woman in her twenties or thirties in good health.

The chain has TRBV28 and TRBJ2-7; possible D gene TRBD1, 6 bases. CDR1 is MDHEN, CDR2 SYDVKM, per germline. This CDR3 is built from 12 residues. The V gene lost 5 bases and the J gene lost 7 bases, with 12 bases spanning the gap. For the CDR3, the DNA is TGTGCCAGCAGTCCCCTCAGGGGAGAGCAGTACTTC. Amino acids: CASSPLRGEQYF.

The sample holds a few counts of this clone. The chain joins TRBV4-2 to TRBJ1-1; unclear D gene. In germline, CDR1 is LGHNA, CDR2 YNFKEQ. V gave up 1 base and J gave up 0 bases, with 6 bases separating them. This CDR3 region has 14 residues. The CDR3 nucleotides are TGTGCCAGCAGCCAAGGAACGGTGAACACTGAAGCTTTCTTT. Protein product: CASSQGTVNTEAFF.

The chain employs TRBV18 and TRBJ2-1; D may be TRBD2 (6 bases). The length of the CDR3 is 14 residues. V was shortened by 3 bases and J by 7 bases, with 13 bases between the two germline ends. Germline-derived CDR1 and CDR2 are KGHSH and LQKENI. The DNA for the CDR3 is TGTGCCAGCTCACCCCCGGGACTCCCGAATGAGCAGTTCTTC. Translation: CASSPPGLPNEQFF.

This clone was counted a few times. The rearrangement joins TRBV19 to TRBJ2-4, with 7 bases identical to TRBD1. The CDR3 runs to 15 residues. In germline, CDR1 is LNHDA, CDR2 SQIVND (reference sequence). Trimming cost V 8 bases and J 0 bases; bases outside gene matches: 7. CDR3 nucleotides: TGTGCCAGTGGTCCGGGACAGCTAGCCAAAAACATTCAGTACTTC. This translates into CASGPGQLAKNIQYF.

This clone was detected only a few times. The rearrangement links TRBV9 to TRBJ2-3; perhaps TRBD2 as D (5 bases). This CDR3 is 15 amino acids long. CDR1 and CDR2 from the germline V gene are SGDLS and YYNGEE. Trimming removed 0 bases at V and 0 bases at J, with 8 bases between. The CDR3 here is CASSVDEGSTDTQYF. For the CDR3, the DNA is TGTGCCAGCAGCGTAGATGAGGGAAGCACAGATACGCAGTATTTT. The variable domain in full, completed from reference TRBV9 and TRBJ2-3, reads DSGVTQTPKHLITATGQRVTLRCSPRSGDLSVYWYQQSLDQGLQFLIQYYNGEERAKGNILERFSAQQFPDLHSELNLSSLELGDSALYFCASSVDEGSTDTQYFGPGTRLTVL.

The chain employs TRBV9 and TRBJ1-3; D is undetermined. Between the trimmed V and J ends, which lost 5 bases and 4 bases, there was a span of 16 bases. The CDR3 sequence is 15 residues long. Germline V gene sequence: CDR1 SGDLS, CDR2 YYNGEE. Here the CDR3 DNA reads TGTGCCAGCAGTGTAAGAGGGTTGGGAGGAAACACCATATATTTT. It is translated as CASSVRGLGGNTIYF.

This sequence joins TRBV9 and TRBJ2-6, with D possibly matching TRBD2 (5 bases). The CDR3 length is 15 residues. Between the trimmed V and J ends, which lost 3 bases and 5 bases, there was a span of 12 bases. Germline V lookup: CDR1 SGDLS, CDR2 YYNGEE. The CDR3 nucleotides read TGTGCCAGCAGCGGGAGGAAGACCTGGGCCAACGTCCTGACTTTC. This encodes CASSGRKTWANVLTF.

This clone was seen only a few times. This chain connects TRBV28 to TRBJ1-2, with D possibly TRBD1 on 6 matching bases. Germline V lookup: CDR1 MDHEN, CDR2 SYDVKM. The CDR3 is made up of 15 amino acids. V was shortened by 3 bases and J by 0 bases, with 11 bases between the two germline ends. The CDR3 region has the DNA TGTGCCAGCAGTTTGGTGGCAGGGGCTAACTATGGCTACACCTTC. Its translation: CASSLVAGANYGYTF.

In its sample, this clone was seen a few times. The genes are TRBV14 and TRBJ2-3; 12 bases agree with TRBD2. Germline CDR1 and CDR2: SGHDN and FVKESK. The CDR3 length is 16 residues. J gave up 2 bases and V 5 bases, and 5 bases lay outside the gene matches. The CDR3 nucleotides read TGTGCCAGCAGCACCGGACTAGCGGGATACACAGATACGCAGTATTTT. Translating gives CASSTGLAGYTDTQYF.

A few counts support this clone. The chain is built from TRBV18 and TRBJ2-7; 11 positions agree with TRBD1. J gave up 2 bases and V 2 bases, and 8 bases lay outside the gene matches. The CDR3 consists of 17 residues. Germline V lookup: CDR1 KGHSH, CDR2 LQKENI. The CDR3 bases are TGTGCCAGCTCACCAAATATTCCGGGACAGGGGGCCTACGAGCAGTACTTC. This sequence encodes CASSPNIPGQGAYEQYF.

This clone was recorded a few times. This same CDR3 is encoded by further DNA sequences in the sample. The genes are TRBV7-2 and TRBJ2-7; maybe TRBD2 (5 bases). CDR3 length: 13 amino acids. V lost 1 base, J lost 3 bases, and 7 bases lay in between. The germline V gene has CDR1 SGHTA and CDR2 FQGNSA. The CDR3 DNA reads as TGTGCCAGCAGCTTAGGCGGAGGCTACGAGCAGTACTTC. Its translation is CASSLGGGYEQYF.

This clone was seen a handful of times. The V call is TRBV25-1, the J call TRBJ1-4; TRBD1 agrees at 9 bases. The CDR3 runs 18 residues. The germline CDR1 and CDR2 sequences are MGHDK and SYGVNS. The V segment lost 5 bases and the J segment 8 bases; nucleotides outside the gene matches: 18. CDR3 nucleotides: TGTGCCAGCAGTTTAACACCGGGACAGGGTCTGGCCGAGGAAAAACTGTTTTTT. The encoded protein is CASSLTPGQGLAEEKLFF.

In its sample, this clone was seen a few times. V is TRBV2 and J is TRBJ2-2, with 7 bases matching TRBD1. The CDR3 extends over 14 amino acids. V was clipped by 7 bases and J by 5 bases; unmatched bases: 7. Germline V lookup: CDR1 SNHLY, CDR2 FYNNEI. In DNA, the CDR3 is TGTGCCAGCAAATGGGACAGTCCGACCGGGGAGCTGTTTTTT. Translation gives CASKWDSPTGELFF.

The chain combines TRBV13 with TRBJ2-7; 9 nucleotides line up with TRBD2. CDR1 is PRHDT, CDR2 FYEKMQ, per germline (reference sequence). The CDR3 is 20 residues long. Trimming took 5 bases from V and 0 from J; bases not matched to a gene: 20. CDR3 sequence reads: CASSRNHLESGRPLSYEQYF. For the CDR3, the DNA is TGTGCCAGCAGCCGAAATCACCTCGAGAGCGGGAGGCCCCTCTCCTACGAGCAGTACTTC.

The CDR3 DNA reads TGTGCCAGCAGCTTAGTCTCAGGGGGAGGCAATGAGCAGTTCTTC. It specifies CASSLVSGGGNEQFF. The rearrangement links TRBV7-2 to TRBJ2-1; D is perhaps TRBD1 (7 bases). V shed 1 base and J shed 6 bases, with 13 bases lying between them. The CDR3 is 15 residues long. Germline V gives CDR1 SGHTA, CDR2 FQGNSA.

The J gene is TRBJ2-1, the V gene TRBV11-2; 13 bases match TRBD2. The germline V gene has CDR1 SGHAT and CDR2 FQNNGV. The length of the CDR3 is 15 residues. The J segment lost 4 bases and the V segment lost 5 bases, leaving 2 bases of the junction unmatched. CDR3 region: CASSPTSGRYNEQFF. For the CDR3, the DNA is TGTGCCAGCAGCCCGACTAGCGGGAGGTACAATGAGCAGTTCTTC.

The rearrangement links TRBV11-3 to TRBJ2-2, with TRBD2 as a possible D gene (6 bases). V was shortened by 4 bases and J by 0 bases, with 6 bases between the two germline ends. The CDR3 is 14 amino acids. CDR1 is SGHNT and CDR2 is YENEEA in the germline V gene. CDR3 in amino acids: CASSWRANTGELFF. Written as DNA, the CDR3 is TGTGCCAGCAGCTGGAGGGCGAACACCGGGGAGCTGTTTTTT.

This clone has more than one count but fewer than ten. This rearrangement joins TRBV6-1 to TRBJ2-7; tentative D call: TRBD1 (6 bases). Per the germline V gene, CDR1 is MNHNS and CDR2 is SASEGT. V lost 7 bases and J 1 base, leaving 11 bases between the germline ends. The CDR3 covers 13 residues. The CDR3 nucleotides read TGTGCCAGCACCCTAACAGGGTCCTACGAGCAGTACTTC. It translates to CASTLTGSYEQYF.

This chain joins TRBV19 and TRBJ2-5; the match to TRBD1 covers 8 bases. The CDR3 loop spans 14 amino acids. The germline V gene has CDR1 LNHDA and CDR2 SQIVND (reference sequence). Losses at the gene ends were 2 bases for V and 5 bases for J; bases not matched to a gene: 4. In DNA form, the CDR3 reads TGTGCCAGTAGTATACAGGGGGCGCAGGAGACCCAGTACTTC. Protein sequence: CASSIQGAQETQYF.

The chain couples TRBV29-1 to TRBJ2-5; D gene unclear. V dropped 4 bases and J dropped 1 base, with 10 bases sitting between them. CDR1 is SQVTM and CDR2 is ANQGSEA in the germline V gene. The CDR3 runs 13 residues. CDR3: CSVVLRSQETQYF. CDR3 in DNA: TGCAGCGTTGTGTTGCGGTCCCAAGAGACCCAGTACTTC.

This clone occurred a few times. The V call is TRBV30, the J call TRBJ2-7; perhaps TRBD1 as D (5 bases). Germline CDR1 is GTSNPN and CDR2 is SVGIG (reference sequence). The CDR3 covers 15 residues. The V end lost 2 bases, the J end lost 3 bases, and 17 bases lay between the germline ends. In DNA form, the CDR3 reads TGTGCCTGGAGTCGGCGGTCACAGGTAAACTACGAGCAGTACTTC. This gives the protein CAWSRRSQVNYEQYF.

In its sample, this clone was seen a few times. The V gene is TRBV29-1, the J gene TRBJ2-3, with a weak D call TRBD2 (5 bases). Germline V gene lookup returns CDR1 SQVTM and CDR2 ANQGSEA. The CDR3 spans 13 residues. V dropped 1 base and J dropped 2 bases, with 7 bases sitting between them. DNA for the CDR3: TGCAGCGTTGAAGGACTAACCACAGATACGCAGTATTTT. This gives the protein CSVEGLTTDTQYF.

In this sample, this clone turned up a few times. The chain joins TRBV9 to TRBJ2-1; 9 positions match TRBD2. The CDR3 extends over 15 amino acids. In germline, CDR1 is SGDLS, CDR2 YYNGEE. Trimming at V came to 3 bases and at J to 5 bases, leaving 6 bases not matched to a gene. This CDR3 reads CASSAIAGVDNEQFF. The CDR3 nucleotides read TGTGCCAGCAGCGCTATAGCGGGAGTCGACAATGAGCAGTTCTTC.

The V call is TRBV11-2, the J call TRBJ2-5; D not certain. This CDR3 is 13 amino acids long. Per germline, CDR1 SGHAT and CDR2 FQNNGV. V was cut by 3 bases and J by 5 bases, with 10 bases left in between. CDR3 DNA sequence: TGTGCCAGCAGCTTTTCCGGGTGGGAGACCCAGTACTTC. This codes for CASSFSGWETQYF.

The V and J genes are TRBV4-3 and TRBJ2-1; tentatively, D is TRBD2 (5 bases). Germline V gene data show CDR1 as LGHNA and CDR2 as YSLEER. The CDR3 is 14 residues long. Trimming pared 1 base from V and 6 bases from J, leaving 10 bases between. The CDR3 bases are TGCGCCAGCAGCCAAGCGACTATCTTCAATGAGCAGTTCTTC. Amino acids: CASSQATIFNEQFF.

This clone has just a few counts. This chain connects TRBV2 to TRBJ1-5; D not certain. Germline CDR1 SNHLY, CDR2 FYNNEI. There are 13 residues in the CDR3. The V end was cut by 7 bases, the J end by 4 bases, with 11 bases between. As DNA, the CDR3 is TGTGCCAGCACTGGTTCCAGTAATCAGCCCCAGCATTTT. Translated: CASTGSSNQPQHF. Drawing the rest from reference TRBV2 and TRBJ1-5, the complete variable domain is EPEVTQTPSHQVTQMGQEVILRCVPISNHLYFYWYRQILGQKVEFLVSFYNNEISEKSEIFDDQFSVERPDGSNFTLKIRSTKLEDSAMYFCASTGSSNQPQHFGDGTRLSIL.

The gene calls are TRBV30 and TRBJ1-3, with a possible D match to TRBD1 (6 bases). Per the germline V gene, CDR1 is GTSNPN and CDR2 is SVGIG (reference sequence). Trimming took 0 bases from V and 0 from J, leaving 9 bases between them. This CDR3 spans 15 amino acids. The CDR3 loop is CAWSVRTASGNTIYF. DNA for the CDR3: TGTGCCTGGAGTGTTAGGACAGCCTCTGGAAACACCATATATTTT.

The chain uses TRBV7-9 and TRBJ2-4; D remains ambiguous. The V and J ends lost 1 base and 3 bases respectively, with 7 bases between them. From germline, CDR1 is SEHNR and CDR2 FQNEAQ (reference sequence). There are 14 residues in the CDR3. The CDR3 DNA follows: TGTGCCAGCAGCTTAGTTGGAGTCAAAAACATTCAGTACTTC. Amino acids: CASSLVGVKNIQYF.